This TCR beta chain is drawn from a study of cytomegalovirus exposure and HLA in healthy donors. This CDR3 spans 13 amino acids. V lost 3 bases, J lost 3 bases, and 8 bases lay in between. Germline CDR1 SGDLS, CDR2 YYNGEE. PCR was performed using 60 Vbeta and 13 Jbeta primers. Produced via immunoSEQ multiplex PCR; TCRdb's table is partial and in-frame only. The sample records roughly 70,000 clones, approximately 92% being singletons. This sequence originates from a woman aged 25 to 39 in good health and CMV-seropositive. The chain employs TRBV9 and TRBJ2-3, with D unresolved. Sequencing was performed on PBMCs. CDR3 loop: CASSGAWTDTQYF. CDR3 nucleotide sequence: TGTGCCAGCAGCGGGGCTTGGACAGATACGCAGTATTTT.